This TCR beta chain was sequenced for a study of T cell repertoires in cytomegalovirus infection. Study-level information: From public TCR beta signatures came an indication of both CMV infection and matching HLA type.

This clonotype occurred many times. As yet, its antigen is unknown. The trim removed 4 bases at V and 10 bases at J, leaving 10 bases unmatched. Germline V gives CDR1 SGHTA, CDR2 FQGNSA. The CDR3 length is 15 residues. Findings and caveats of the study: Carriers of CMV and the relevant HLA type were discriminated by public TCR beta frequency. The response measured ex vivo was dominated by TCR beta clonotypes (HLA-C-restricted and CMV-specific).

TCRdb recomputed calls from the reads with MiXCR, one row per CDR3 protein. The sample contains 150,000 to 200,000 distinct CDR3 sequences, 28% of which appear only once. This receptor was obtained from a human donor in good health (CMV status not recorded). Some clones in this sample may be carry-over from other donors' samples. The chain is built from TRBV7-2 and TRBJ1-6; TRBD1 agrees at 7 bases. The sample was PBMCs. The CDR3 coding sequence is TGTGCCAGCAGCTCAATCAGGGGGGGAAACTCACCCCTCCACTTT. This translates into CASSSIRGGNSPLHF. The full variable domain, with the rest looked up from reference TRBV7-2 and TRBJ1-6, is GAGVSQSPSNKVTEKGKDVELRCDPISGHTALYWYRQSLGQGLEFLIYFQGNSAPDKSGLPSDRFSAERTGGSVSTLTIQRTQQEDSAVYLCASSSIRGGNSPLHFGNGTRLTVT.